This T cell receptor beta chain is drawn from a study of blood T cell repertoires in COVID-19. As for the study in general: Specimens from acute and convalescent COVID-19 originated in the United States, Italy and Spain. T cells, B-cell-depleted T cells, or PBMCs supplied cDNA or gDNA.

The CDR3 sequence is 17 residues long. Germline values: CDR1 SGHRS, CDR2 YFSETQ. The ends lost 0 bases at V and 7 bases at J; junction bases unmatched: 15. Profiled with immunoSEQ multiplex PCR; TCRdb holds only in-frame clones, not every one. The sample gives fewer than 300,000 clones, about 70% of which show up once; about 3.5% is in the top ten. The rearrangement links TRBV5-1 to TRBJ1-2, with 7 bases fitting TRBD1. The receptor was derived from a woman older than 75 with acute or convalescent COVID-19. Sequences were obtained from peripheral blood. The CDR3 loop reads CASSLASVLQGWGGYTF. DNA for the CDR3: TGCGCCAGCAGCTTGGCCTCTGTTCTACAGGGGTGGGGTGGCTACACCTTC.